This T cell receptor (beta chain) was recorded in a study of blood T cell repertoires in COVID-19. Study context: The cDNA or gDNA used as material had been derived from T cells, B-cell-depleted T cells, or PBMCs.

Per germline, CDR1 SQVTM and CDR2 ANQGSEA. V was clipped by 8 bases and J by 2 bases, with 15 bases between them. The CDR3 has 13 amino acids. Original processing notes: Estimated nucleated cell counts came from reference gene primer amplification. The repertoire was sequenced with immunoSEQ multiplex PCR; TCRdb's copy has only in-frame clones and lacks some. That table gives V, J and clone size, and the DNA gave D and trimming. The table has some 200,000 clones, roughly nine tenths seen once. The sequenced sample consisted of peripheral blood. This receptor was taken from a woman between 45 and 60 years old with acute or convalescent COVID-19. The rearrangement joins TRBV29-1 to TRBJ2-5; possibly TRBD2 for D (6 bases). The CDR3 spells CSSRDSGQETQYF. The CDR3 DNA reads TGCAGCTCGCGGGACTCGGGGCAAGAGACCCAGTACTTC. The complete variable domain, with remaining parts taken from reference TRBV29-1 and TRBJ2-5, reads SAVISQKPSRDICQRGTSLTIQCQVDSQVTMMFWYRQQPGQSLTLIATANQGSEATYESGFVIDKFPISRPNLTFSTLTVSNMSPEDSSIYLCSSRDSGQETQYFGPGTRLLVL.